This TCR beta chain is drawn from a study of beta chain features in type 1 diabetes. Study results and caveats: Shorter TCRB CDR3s, moderately but significantly so, were found in Type 1 diabetes patients in all four CD4+ subsets.

A heparinised blood draw that averaged roughly 100 mL was obtained once from each donor. A sort by CD45RO/CCR7/CD25/CD127/CD95/CD27 yielded CD4+ naive, central memory, regulatory and stem cell-like memory cells. Isolated RNA was reverse transcribed in full, so expressed TCRB transcripts were sequenced. Assay: immunoSEQ multiplex PCR; the TCRdb copy retains only in-frame clones and omits some. The data show over 300,000 clones, approximately 9.9% seen once. This clone was counted between two and nine times. Its antigen is not identified. Germline CDR1 MDHEN, CDR2 SYDVKM. This CDR3 region has 13 residues. The germline V and J ends were trimmed by 6 bases and 4 bases, with 12 bases remaining between them.

This chain links TRBV28 with TRBJ2-5; D unresolved. The sample consisted of central memory CD4+ T cells from blood. This sequence originates from a man aged 30 to 39 with type 1 diabetes. The CDR3, as DNA: TGTGCCAGCAGCCGTGGGGATCTAGAGACCCAGTACTTC. Its translation is CASSRGDLETQYF.